The clone carrying this T cell receptor (beta chain) was observed once. Its antigen is unidentified. The sample holds other DNA sequences that translate to the same CDR3. This sample stems from a study of shared clonotypes between healthy human individuals. Looking at the study overall: Per-donor plates numbered three CD4 naive, three CD4 memory, two CD8 naive and one CD8 memory. The study's findings and limits: It was observed that 5% to 6% of naive CD4 clonotypes were shared across several donors. A limitation of the genetic and exposure-history diversity represented arose from few donors.

Germline V CDR1 and CDR2: SGHRS, YFSETQ. The CDR3 consists of 14 residues. With 0 bases removed from V and 3 bases from J, the gap between germline ends came to 6 bases. Authors' data handling: Junction-only sequences produced by ImmunoSEQ had no quality scores, so filtering differed. Repertoires were generated with immunoSEQ multiplex PCR, while TCRdb's copy carries only in-frame clones and drops some. That table supplies the V and J calls and clone size; D and trimming were determined from the DNA. The sample records nearly 1 million clones, 60% to 85% being singletons. The source is a man between 18 and 29 years old in good health. The J gene is TRBJ1-4, the V gene TRBV5-1; D uncertain. Sample: memory CD4+ T cells sorted from blood. Subset defined: CD45RA-negative fraction. The CDR3: CASSLGGSNEKLFF. The CDR3 DNA follows: TGCGCCAGCAGCTTGGGGGGTTCTAATGAAAAACTGTTTTTT.